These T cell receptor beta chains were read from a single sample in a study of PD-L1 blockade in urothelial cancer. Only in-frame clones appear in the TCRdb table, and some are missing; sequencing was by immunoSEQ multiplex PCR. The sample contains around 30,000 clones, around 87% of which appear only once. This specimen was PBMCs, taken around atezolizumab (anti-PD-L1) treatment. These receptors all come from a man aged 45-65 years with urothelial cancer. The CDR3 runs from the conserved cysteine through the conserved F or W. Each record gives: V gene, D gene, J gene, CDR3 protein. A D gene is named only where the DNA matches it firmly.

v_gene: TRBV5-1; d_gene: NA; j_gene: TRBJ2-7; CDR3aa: CASSLAMEVWDEQYF
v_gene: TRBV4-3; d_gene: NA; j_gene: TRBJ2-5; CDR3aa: CASSQDKGRETQYF
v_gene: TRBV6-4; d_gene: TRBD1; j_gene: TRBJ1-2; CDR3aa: CASSDSRGTGKYGYTF
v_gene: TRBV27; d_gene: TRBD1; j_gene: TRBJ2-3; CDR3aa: CASSQRQGLGTDTQYF
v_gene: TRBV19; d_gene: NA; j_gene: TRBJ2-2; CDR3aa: CASAQGFEGTGELFF
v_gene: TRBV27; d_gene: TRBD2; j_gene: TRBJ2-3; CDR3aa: CASSEKTSGTDTQYF
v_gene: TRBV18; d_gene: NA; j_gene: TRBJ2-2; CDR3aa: CASSPTLWGGDTGELFF
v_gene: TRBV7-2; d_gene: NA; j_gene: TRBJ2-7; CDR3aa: CASSLQGSSYEQYF
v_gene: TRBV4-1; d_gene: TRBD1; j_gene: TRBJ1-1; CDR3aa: CASSQATGDTEAFF
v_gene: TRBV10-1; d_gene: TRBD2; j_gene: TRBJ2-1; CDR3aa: CASSESGGSSYNEQFF
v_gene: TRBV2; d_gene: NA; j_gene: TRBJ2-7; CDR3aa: CASSDWAEQYF
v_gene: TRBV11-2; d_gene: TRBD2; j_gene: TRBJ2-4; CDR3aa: CASSLQGGRNIQYF
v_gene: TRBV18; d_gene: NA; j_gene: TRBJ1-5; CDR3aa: CASSSDRTQPQHF
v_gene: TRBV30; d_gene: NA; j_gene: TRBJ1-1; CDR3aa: CAWSGGQTSEAFF
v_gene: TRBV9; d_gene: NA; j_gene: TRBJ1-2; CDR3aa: CASSETGRSYYGYTF
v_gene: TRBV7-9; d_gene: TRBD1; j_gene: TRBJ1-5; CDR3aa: CASSDRANQPQHF
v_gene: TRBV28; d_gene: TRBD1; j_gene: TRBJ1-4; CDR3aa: CASSLPGTGGSGEEKLFF
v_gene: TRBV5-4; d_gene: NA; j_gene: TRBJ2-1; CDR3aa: CASSAGYNEQFF
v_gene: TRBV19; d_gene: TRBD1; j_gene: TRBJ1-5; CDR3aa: CASSIERTGGLGTQPQHF
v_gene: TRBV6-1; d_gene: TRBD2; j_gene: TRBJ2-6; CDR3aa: CASAGGPGANVLTF
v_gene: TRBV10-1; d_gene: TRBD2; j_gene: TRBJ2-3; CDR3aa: CASSEIRGRTADTQYF
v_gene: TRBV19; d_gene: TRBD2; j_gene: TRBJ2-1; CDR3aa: CASTNLRGTSGGSYNEQFF
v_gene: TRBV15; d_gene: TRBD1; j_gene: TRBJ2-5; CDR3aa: CATGRQGGRQETQYF
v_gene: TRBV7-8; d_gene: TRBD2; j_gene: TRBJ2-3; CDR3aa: CASSLVTGGGTDTQYF
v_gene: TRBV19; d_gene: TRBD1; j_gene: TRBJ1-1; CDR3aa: CASSHRGKGAEAFF
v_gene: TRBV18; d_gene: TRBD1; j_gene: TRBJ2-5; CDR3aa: CASSPGQKETQYF
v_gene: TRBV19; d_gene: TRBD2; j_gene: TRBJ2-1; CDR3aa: CASNPAGVKLNEQFF
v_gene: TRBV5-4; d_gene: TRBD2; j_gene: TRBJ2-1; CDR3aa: CASSSVGSGSLQFNEQFF
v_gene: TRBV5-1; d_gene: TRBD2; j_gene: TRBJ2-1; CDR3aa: CASSLGTSNEQFF
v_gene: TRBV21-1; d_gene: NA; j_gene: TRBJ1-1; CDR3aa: CASSKAVLQGLNTEAFF
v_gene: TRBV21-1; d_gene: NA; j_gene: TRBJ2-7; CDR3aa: CASSAPGTVTSYEQYF
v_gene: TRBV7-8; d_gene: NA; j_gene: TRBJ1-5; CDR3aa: CASSSYHRDRQPQHF
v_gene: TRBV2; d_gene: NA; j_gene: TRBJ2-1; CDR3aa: CASSVYNEQFF
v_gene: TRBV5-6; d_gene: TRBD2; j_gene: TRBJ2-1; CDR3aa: CASSLGGTSGYNEQFF
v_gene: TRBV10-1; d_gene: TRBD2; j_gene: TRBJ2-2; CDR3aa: CASRVSGGAGVTGELFF
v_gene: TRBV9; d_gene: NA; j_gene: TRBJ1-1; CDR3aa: CASSVGKGQGWKLNTEAFF
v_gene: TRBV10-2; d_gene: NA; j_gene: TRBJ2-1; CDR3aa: CASIGQGAGRYNNEQFF
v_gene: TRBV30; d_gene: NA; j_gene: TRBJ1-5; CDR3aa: CAWAGARDQPQHF
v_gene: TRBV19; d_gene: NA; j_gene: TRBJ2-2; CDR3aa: CASMPAQKSGELFF
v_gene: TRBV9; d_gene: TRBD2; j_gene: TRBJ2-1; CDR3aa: CASSVAGTSEGDEQFF
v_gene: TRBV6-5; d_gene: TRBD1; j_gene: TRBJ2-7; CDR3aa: CASSNRGTGTYEQYF
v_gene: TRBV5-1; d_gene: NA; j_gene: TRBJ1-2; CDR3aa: CASSLEGGHYGYTF
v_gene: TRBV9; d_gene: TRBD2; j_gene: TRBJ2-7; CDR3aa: CASSVAGGSSYEQYF
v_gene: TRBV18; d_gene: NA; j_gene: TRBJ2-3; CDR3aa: CASSPKDGRTDTQYF
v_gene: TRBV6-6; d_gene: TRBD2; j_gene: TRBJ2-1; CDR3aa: CASSSRAGGMYEQFF
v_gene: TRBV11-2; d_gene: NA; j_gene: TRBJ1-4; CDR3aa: CASSLERVREKLFF
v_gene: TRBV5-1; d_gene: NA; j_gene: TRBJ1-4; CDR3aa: CASSLTGTNEKLFF
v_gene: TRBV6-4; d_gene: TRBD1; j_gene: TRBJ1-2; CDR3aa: CASRIPYRGQSYTF
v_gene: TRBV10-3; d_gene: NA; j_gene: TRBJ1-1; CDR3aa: CAISGFQGENTEAFF
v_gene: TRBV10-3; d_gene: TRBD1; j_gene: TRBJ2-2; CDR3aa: CAISDSRGRAGELFF
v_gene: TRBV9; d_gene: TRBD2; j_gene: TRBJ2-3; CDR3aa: CASSPRSSGTFDTQYF
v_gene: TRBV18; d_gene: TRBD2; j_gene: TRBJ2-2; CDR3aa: CASSLTSGSTTGELFF
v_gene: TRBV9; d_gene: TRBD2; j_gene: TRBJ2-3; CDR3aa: CASSVSGGDPDTQYF